The present T cell receptor (beta chain) was sequenced within a study of identical twins. Study results and caveats: Low generation-probability sequences were in excess among twin-shared out-of-frame alpha sequences.

The CDR3 loop spans 13 amino acids. Germline-derived CDR1 and CDR2 are MDHEN and SYDVKM. The V end lost 8 bases, the J end lost 7 bases, and 17 bases lay between the germline ends. Healthy Caucasians provided all donations. TCRdb fed the 5' RACE reads into MiXCR, producing one record per CDR3 protein. The data contain fewer than 650,000 distinct CDR3 sequences, roughly 7.1% of them seen just once; the ten biggest clones take up roughly 1.6%. Notes on this clonotype: Its antigen remains unidentified. One base away lies a much larger clone, so this may be a sequencing read error.

These same records also appear under a second study, on yellow fever vaccine responses in identical twins.

The sample taken for sequencing was PBMCs. The chain employs TRBV28 and TRBJ2-5; D is unresolved. The receptor comes from a young woman in good health. The chain's CDR3 is CASSLSRPVTQYF. CDR3 bases: TGTGCCAGCTCGTTAAGCCGACCAGTGACCCAGTACTTC.